The sequence of this TCR beta chain was determined in a study of T cell clones after liver transplantation. Study at large: Liver transplant recipients had immunosuppression withdrawal attempted within 2 years. Pre-transplant mixed lymphocyte reactions yielded third-party-reactive TCRbeta sequences as comparators for graft-donor-reactive sequences. At least one year of complete immunosuppression withdrawal without enzymes over twice normal defined tolerance.

V was clipped by 0 bases and J by 7 bases, with 9 bases between them. The CDR3 extends over 13 amino acids. In germline, CDR1 is SQVTM, CDR2 ANQGSEA. The data were produced by immunoSEQ multiplex PCR, yet TCRdb's version contains in-frame clones alone and is incomplete. The repertoire holds tens of thousands of clones, with over 55% as singletons. This clonotype was sampled from a human donor who received a liver transplant. This chain joins TRBV29-1 and TRBJ1-4, with D perhaps matching TRBD1 (6 bases). The sequencing used CD4+ T cells from blood, collected before liver transplant. CDR3 protein: CSVEEQGGEKLFF. CDR3 nucleotides: TGCAGCGTTGAAGAACAGGGTGGTGAAAAACTGTTTTTT. Full variable domain (remainder filled in from reference TRBV29-1 and TRBJ1-4): SAVISQKPSRDICQRGTSLTIQCQVDSQVTMMFWYRQQPGQSLTLIATANQGSEATYESGFVIDKFPISRPNLTFSTLTVSNMSPEDSSIYLCSVEEQGGEKLFFGSGTQLSVL.